Following are 5 T cell receptor beta chains from one sample sequenced in a study of T cells in lung cancer brain metastases. TCRdb keeps only in-frame clones here, not all; method: immunoSEQ multiplex PCR. The sample carries 1,200 or so clones, around 92% recorded once. The sample comprised tumor tissue from a brain metastasis. Receptors originate from a man in his sixties or seventies with non-small cell lung cancer that had spread to the brain.

The chain joins TRBV25-1 to TRBJ2-3; TRBD1 might be the D (5 bases). V lost 7 bases and J lost 4, with 12 bases in between. The CDR3 covers 13 residues. Germline V gene sequence: CDR1 MGHDK, CDR2 SYGVNS. The CDR3 here is CASMSLRADTQYF. The CDR3 nucleotides read TGTGCCAGCATGAGCCTCAGGGCAGATACGCAGTATTTT.

J is TRBJ2-2 and V is TRBV5-4; 7 bases map to TRBD2. V dropped 1 base and J dropped 6; count of bases not matched to a gene: 9. The CDR3 loop spans 16 amino acids. Germline CDR1 SGHNT, CDR2 YYREEE (reference sequence). The CDR3 reads CASSLYGQGGAGELFF. CDR3 nucleotides: TGTGCCAGCAGCTTGTACGGGCAGGGAGGGGCCGGGGAGCTGTTTTTT.

This clone was counted a single time. This chain uses TRBV6-1 with TRBJ2-1, with a tentative D call TRBD2 (5 bases). Germline values: CDR1 MNHNS, CDR2 SASEGT. The CDR3 runs to 14 residues. V lost 4 bases, J lost 1 base, and 8 bases lay in between. CDR3 sequence reads: CASSVLASYNEQFF. In nucleotides, the CDR3 is TGTGCCAGCAGTGTCTTAGCGTCCTACAATGAGCAGTTCTTC.

Concerning this clone itself: This sample also contains other DNA sequences that code for the same CDR3. The chain has TRBV29-1 and TRBJ2-5; TRBD2 aligns across 15 bases. The CDR3 sequence is 15 residues long. The germline CDR1 and CDR2 sequences are SQVTM and ANQGSEA. V lost 4 bases and J lost 5; bases outside the gene matches: 5. CDR3 in DNA: TGCAGCGTTGCCGGGACTAGCGGGGGGTGGGAGACCCAGTACTTC. Protein: CSVAGTSGGWETQYF.

J is TRBJ1-2 and V is TRBV7-9, with D hard to call. The CDR3 is 14 residues long. Looked up from germline, CDR1 is SEHNR and CDR2 is FQNEAQ (reference sequence). V was cut by 1 base and J by 4 bases, with 10 bases left in between. The CDR3, as DNA: TGTGCCAGCAGCTTAGGGGCAGATCTCTATGGCTACACCTTC. This sequence encodes CASSLGADLYGYTF.